This T cell receptor (beta chain) was profiled in a study of blood T cell repertoires in COVID-19. On the study more broadly: Specimens from acute and convalescent COVID-19 originated in the United States, Italy and Spain. Nucleic acid was either cDNA or gDNA, and it came from T cells, B-cell-depleted T cells, or PBMCs.

Per the germline V gene, CDR1 is SGHTA and CDR2 is FQGNSA. The V and J ends lost 2 bases and 6 bases, in that order; junction bases with no gene match: 7. The CDR3 is 16 residues long. Participant age was roughly 18 to 95 years, and participants resided in approximately 24 US areas. Method: immunoSEQ multiplex PCR; TCRdb's copy keeps in-frame clones and lacks some. Here the sample spans 250,000 to 300,000 clones, approximately 91% being singletons. The TCR comes from a human donor in a cohort exposed to, infected with or recovered from COVID-19 (not recorded which). The donor label of this sample is uncertain. Sample: PBMCs or T cells enriched from blood (not recorded which). J is TRBJ2-3 and V is TRBV7-2; 11 bases are a match to TRBD1. CDR3 amino acids: CASSLSDRGRGDTQYF. In DNA form, the CDR3 reads TGTGCCAGCAGCTTATCGGACAGGGGGCGTGGGGATACGCAGTATTTT.